This T cell receptor (beta chain) is from a study of vaccination effects on CD4 cells after COVID-19. At the level of the study: Vaccination of participants consisted of two doses of either the BNT162b2 or mRNA-1273 vaccine.

Before sequencing took place, the ViraFEST assay used viral peptide pools to expand antigen-specific CD4+ T cells. After roughly 10 days in culture, the CD4+ T cells were isolated. The person had PCR-confirmed SARS-CoV-2 infection between March and December 2020. Researchers assigned an HIV-1 Nef peptide pool to the negative control culture. As concerns this clone: Its antigen remains unidentified.

Study-wide points: Relatively few convalescent patients took part in the study, which had no early post-infection timepoints.

Method: immunoSEQ multiplex PCR; TCRdb's copy keeps in-frame clones and lacks some. In the table there are roughly 54,000 clones, roughly 77% of which are singletons. This clonotype originated in a human donor who had a prior SARS-CoV-2 infection. This sample comprised CD4+ T cells from PBMCs cultured with HIV peptides, obtained before COVID-19 vaccination. Subset defined: HIV-1 Nef peptide pool negative control/reference culture.

This chain's CDR3 is CASSKCVRQQNQPQHF. CDR3 bases: TGTGCCAGCAGCAAATGCGTCCGACAGCAGAATCAGCCCCAGCATTTT. This chain links TRBV21-1 with TRBJ1-5; no check of the table's D call, TRBD1, against the DNA was made. TRBV21-1 is a documented pseudogene. The length of the CDR3 is 16 residues.